A single T cell receptor (beta chain) is shown here with its context. The same CDR3 can be traced to other DNA sequences in this sample. This sample was included in a study of blood T cell repertoires in COVID-19. Study background: T cells, B-cell-depleted T cells, or PBMCs provided the cDNA or gDNA that served as material.

Original data processing: Researchers report that nucleated cell counts were estimated from reference gene primer amplification. TCRdb's table, derived via immunoSEQ multiplex PCR, lists solely in-frame clones and lacks some. That table gives V, J and clone size, and the DNA gave D and trimming. The table records 470,000 or so clones, about 89% of them present only once. V lost 2 bases and J 0 bases, leaving 9 bases between the germline ends. Germline loops: CDR1 SGHRS, CDR2 YFSETQ. This CDR3 spans 14 amino acids. This TCR was sampled from a young woman with acute or convalescent COVID-19. Material for sequencing was peripheral blood. This rearrangement joins TRBV5-1 to TRBJ2-7; D perhaps matches TRBD1 (6 bases). Here the CDR3 DNA reads TGCGCCAGCAGCTTACAGGGATCCTCCTACGAGCAGTACTTC. This encodes CASSLQGSSYEQYF.